Listed below are T cell receptor beta chains from one sample, sequenced in a study of cytomegalovirus exposure and HLA in healthy donors. Data came from immunoSEQ multiplex PCR; TCRdb stores just in-frame clones and leaves some out. The table includes some 160,000 clones, roughly nine tenths detected once. The sample consisted of PBMCs. The receptors originated from a man aged 18 to 35 in good health and CMV-seronegative. The CDR3 runs from the conserved cysteine through the conserved F or W. The D gene is left open where the match is weak. Size tells how often a clone was seen (once, few, many) or the class of an expanded clone, and some rows leave it out.

.	14	TRBV6-5	once	TRBJ1-2	TGTGCCAGCAGTTACAGGACAGTAGGCCATGGCTACACCTTC	CASSYRTVGHGYTF
TRBD2	14	TRBV4-1	.	TRBJ2-7	TGCGCCAGCAAGACGGGGGGTCTCTCTAACGAGCAGTACTTC	CASKTGGLSNEQYF
TRBD1	15	TRBV15	once	TRBJ2-7	TGTGCCACCAGCGATAACAGGGGATATTCCTACGAGCAGTACTTC	CATSDNRGYSYEQYF
.	18	TRBV19	.	TRBJ1-4	TGTGCCAGTAGTATAGGAGGTAGCAAATCAACTAACGATGAAAAACTGTTTTTT	CASSIGGSKSTNDEKLFF
.	15	TRBV15	.	TRBJ1-3	TGTGCCACCAGCAGAGACAGGGGATCCGGAAACACCATATATTTT	CATSRDRGSGNTIYF
TRBD1	15	TRBV5-8	.	TRBJ1-6	TGTGCCAGCAGCTTGGGGCAGGGGGCCTATTCACCCCTCCACTTT	CASSLGQGAYSPLHF
TRBD2	19	TRBV9	.	TRBJ2-6	TGTGCCAGCAGCGTAAGCGGGGGGCTCAGATTTGATTTGGCCAACGTCCTGACTTTC	CASSVSGGLRFDLANVLTF
.	16	TRBV6-5	once	TRBJ2-2	TGTGCCAGCAGTTACTCGGGACTGGCAAGGCCCGGGGAGCTGTTTTTT	CASSYSGLARPGELFF
TRBD2	15	TRBV7-2	.	TRBJ2-1	TGTGCCAGCAGCTTAGTGACTAGCGGGTACAATGAGCAGTTCTTC	CASSLVTSGYNEQFF
.	15	TRBV5-1	.	TRBJ1-1	TGCGCCAGCAGCTTGGACCCGGGAAAGAACACTGAAGCTTTCTTT	CASSLDPGKNTEAFF
TRBD2	15	TRBV19	.	TRBJ2-3	TGTGCCAGTAGTATAGGGGCGGGGGGGACAGATACGCAGTATTTT	CASSIGAGGTDTQYF
.	13	TRBV29-1	.	TRBJ2-3	TGCAGCGTTGAAAGGGGCCAGTGGTATACGCAGTATTTT	CSVERGQWYTQYF
.	15	TRBV6-5	.	TRBJ2-6	TGTGCCAGCAGTACCCTTCGGAGCCTAGCCAACGTCCTGACTTTC	CASSTLRSLANVLTF
TRBD2	16	TRBV6-4	.	TRBJ2-7	TGTGCCAGCAGTGACCCTGGGACTAGCGGTAGCTACGAGCAGTACTTC	CASSDPGTSGSYEQYF
TRBD2	15	TRBV19	.	TRBJ2-3	TGTGCCAGTAGGGGACTAGCGGGGGCCACAGATACGCAGTATTTT	CASRGLAGATDTQYF
.	11	TRBV5-8	.	TRBJ1-1	TGTGCCAGCAGCTTGGTCGTTGAAGCTTTCTTT	CASSLVVEAFF
TRBD1	14	TRBV5-4	.	TRBJ1-1	TGTGCCAGCAGCCTCCGACAGGGAAACACTGAAGCTTTCTTT	CASSLRQGNTEAFF
.	14	TRBV11-2	.	TRBJ1-2	TGTGCCAGCAGCTCGTACGACACACCGTACGGCTACACCTTC	CASSSYDTPYGYTF
.	13	TRBV5-1	.	TRBJ1-2	TGCGCCAGCAGCTTGGGGCAGGTCTATGGCTACACCTTC	CASSLGQVYGYTF